One and the same sample provided the 10 T cell receptor beta chains below, sequenced in a study of blood T cells in healthy people across ages. The use of a sample-barcoded 5' primer and a J-beta primer mix characterized a second PCR of about 6 to 12 cycles. From the 5' RACE reads, TCRdb called clonotypes with MiXCR, one entry per CDR3 protein. The sample includes a few hundred thousand distinct CDR3 sequences, roughly a quarter of them seen just once. The sequenced sample consisted of blood. The receptor set was obtained from a woman in her 70s in good health.

This clonotype showed up just a few times. The gene calls are TRBV19 and TRBJ2-4, with D uncertain. V lost 1 base and J 7 bases, leaving 8 bases between the germline ends. The CDR3 extends over 13 amino acids. Germline V gene sequence: CDR1 LNHDA, CDR2 SQIVND (reference sequence). Here the CDR3 DNA reads TGTGCCAGTAGTATAGCAGAATTGAACATTCAGTACTTC. Residues: CASSIAELNIQYF.

The genes are TRBV5-1 and TRBJ2-2; tentative D call: TRBD1 (6 bases). The V end was cut by 0 bases, the J end by 6 bases, with 12 bases between. Germline V gene sequence: CDR1 SGHRS, CDR2 YFSETQ. CDR3 size: 15 residues. The CDR3 sequence is CASSLEQGKAGELFF. CDR3 bases: TGCGCCAGCAGCTTGGAACAGGGCAAGGCCGGGGAGCTGTTTTTT.

This chain uses TRBV5-4 with TRBJ2-7; the match to TRBD1 covers 8 bases. The CDR3 contains 13 residues. Germline V gene sequence: CDR1 SGHNT, CDR2 YYREEE (reference sequence). V shed 4 bases, J shed 6 bases, and the junction held 6 bases outside the gene matches. The CDR3 nucleotides read TGTGCCAGCAGCCCGGGACAGGACGGCGAGCAGTACTTC. Amino acids: CASSPGQDGEQYF.

J is TRBJ2-3 and V is TRBV7-2, with TRBD2 matching 10 bases. Germline V lookup: CDR1 SGHTA, CDR2 FQGNSA. The V gene end was trimmed by 5 bases and the J gene end by 4 bases; junction bases not matched to a gene: 6. This CDR3 has 15 residues. The CDR3 DNA reads as TGTGCCAGCAGCCCTCAGCGGGGGGGGTCAGATACGCAGTATTTT. Encoded protein: CASSPQRGGSDTQYF.

In its sample, this clonotype was seen a few times. The rearrangement links TRBV30 to TRBJ1-2; maybe TRBD1 (6 bases). V lost 3 bases to trimming and J lost 8 bases, with 22 bases between them. CDR3 size: 15 residues. Germline lookup yields CDR1 GTSNPN and CDR2 SVGIG (reference sequence). The CDR3, as DNA: TGTGCCTGGAGAAGGGACTCGGGGGACACTAGAGGCTACACCTTC. It yields the protein CAWRRDSGDTRGYTF.

The CDR3 sequence is CASSPEGGVPYF. CDR3 nucleotide sequence: TGTGCCAGCAGCCCAGAGGGTGGGGTTCCGTACTTC. The chain recombines TRBV7-9 with TRBJ2-4; perhaps TRBD2 as D (5 bases). Trimming cost V 5 bases and J 15 bases, with 17 bases left between them. CDR3 length equals 12 residues. Germline V lookup: CDR1 SEHNR, CDR2 FQNEAQ (reference sequence).

This clonotype was seen a few times. V usage is TRBV4-1 and J usage is TRBJ1-2; tentatively, D is TRBD1 (6 bases). The CDR3 runs to 18 residues. V lost 0 bases, J lost 6 bases, and 23 bases lay in between. The germline CDR1 and CDR2 sequences are MGHRA and YSYEKL. The chain's CDR3 is CASSQDMGRGPSGDGYTF. Here the CDR3 DNA reads TGCGCCAGCAGCCAAGATATGGGCAGGGGTCCCTCAGGGGATGGCTACACCTTC.

The V call is TRBV7-2, the J call TRBJ1-5; TRBD1 might be the D (5 bases). Per germline, CDR1 SGHTA and CDR2 FQGNSA. The CDR3 totals 13 residues. V was trimmed by 5 bases and J by 7 bases, leaving 12 bases between them. The CDR3 DNA sequence: TGTGCCAGCAGCCCCAGGGCGCCACAGCCCCAGCATTTT. It encodes CASSPRAPQPQHF.

The chain recombines TRBV11-2 with TRBJ2-3; 8 bases match TRBD1. Per the germline V gene, CDR1 is SGHAT and CDR2 is FQNNGV. The CDR3 length is 15 residues. V was pared by 6 bases and J by 3 bases, with 8 bases of the junction left unmatched. The CDR3 is CASSTGGVLTDTQYF. The CDR3 nucleotides are TGTGCCAGCAGTACAGGGGGAGTTTTGACAGATACGCAGTATTTT.

This clonotype has just a few counts. V and J are TRBV4-1 and TRBJ2-5; 9 positions agree with TRBD2. The last part of the DNA fits TRBJ2-1 better; the J call may be wrong. This CDR3 contains 16 residues. CDR1 is MGHRA, CDR2 YSYEKL, per germline. The CDR3 region has the DNA TGCGCCAGCAGCCAAGGATCTAGCGGGGCTTACAGGGAGCAGTTCTTC. Its protein is CASSQGSSGAYREQFF.